The source of this TCR beta chain is a study of shared clonotypes between healthy human individuals. Overall study results and limits: Rarefaction demonstrated incomplete sorted-subset sequencing despite large depth.

CDR3 size: 13 residues. CDR1 is MRHNA and CDR2 is SNTAGT in the germline V gene. With 7 bases removed from V and 3 bases from J, the gap between germline ends came to 13 bases. In the case of this clone: The antigen remains undetermined.

Only CD45RO-negative cells positively selected for CCR7 counted as naive CD8 cells, so terminally differentiated effector memory CD45RA+ cells were excluded. Profiled with immunoSEQ multiplex PCR; TCRdb holds only in-frame clones, not every one. This table has millions of clones, 93% appearing once. The receptor was derived from a man aged 18 to 29 in good health. Some clones in this sample may be carry-over from other donors' samples. V usage is TRBV6-4 and J usage is TRBJ2-7; unclear D gene. Material: naive CD8+ T cells from PBMCs. Here the CDR3 DNA reads TGTGCCAGCACCCCCCCCGCTCACTACGAGCAGTACTTC. Encoded protein: CASTPPAHYEQYF.